What follows are 9 T cell receptor beta chains derived from one specimen sequenced in a study of blood T cells in healthy people across ages. It was with a sample-barcoded 5' primer and a J-beta primer mix that a second PCR of roughly 6 to 12 cycles was run. One entry per CDR3 protein, called by TCRdb with MiXCR from the 5' RACE reads. This table holds 1.5 million to 2 million distinct CDR3 sequences, roughly two fifths found once. Sample: blood. The receptor set was obtained from a human donor in good health.

This clonotype was observed a few times. The CDR3 DNA reads TGTGCCAGCAGCTCGCGCCGGGACACGTACGAGCAGTACTTC. Its translation: CASSSRRDTYEQYF. The rearrangement links TRBV7-2 to TRBJ2-7; tentatively, D is TRBD1 (6 bases). The germline V gene has CDR1 SGHTA and CDR2 FQGNSA. V gave up 4 bases and J gave up 4 bases, with 14 bases separating them. The CDR3 totals 14 residues.

The chain uses TRBV7-9 and TRBJ2-1; D uncertain. Trimming removed 6 bases at V and 3 bases at J, with 6 bases between. The CDR3 is made up of 12 amino acids. Per the germline V gene, CDR1 is SEHNR and CDR2 is FQNEAQ (reference sequence). The CDR3 loop reads CASRGYYNEQFF. Written as DNA, the CDR3 is TGTGCCAGCAGGGGTTACTACAATGAGCAGTTCTTC.

The chain couples TRBV7-2 to TRBJ2-5, with D possibly TRBD2 on 5 matching bases. Germline-derived CDR1 and CDR2 are SGHTA and FQGNSA. Trimming took 5 bases from V and 5 from J, leaving 18 bases between them. The CDR3 is made up of 15 amino acids. The CDR3 nucleotides are TGTGCCAGCAGCCTCGTCGCCGAGGGCTCGGAGACCCAGTACTTC. It encodes CASSLVAEGSETQYF.

The rearrangement joins TRBV5-1 to TRBJ2-4; D remains ambiguous. Germline-derived CDR1 and CDR2 are SGHRS and YFSETQ. The ends were cut back, 4 bases at V and 8 bases at J, with 13 bases in the middle. The CDR3 is 13 amino acids. In DNA form, the CDR3 reads TGCGCCAGCAGCCCATCAACGTCCGACATTCAGTACTTC. Its translation is CASSPSTSDIQYF. The full variable domain, its missing parts supplied by reference TRBV5-1 and TRBJ2-4, is KAGVTQTPRYLIKTRGQQVTLSCSPISGHRSVSWYQQTPGQGLQFLFEYFSETQRNKGNFPGRFSGRQFSNSRSEMNVSTLELGDSALYLCASSPSTSDIQYFGAGTRLSVL.

In this sample, this clonotype turned up a few times. The chain couples TRBV7-8 to TRBJ2-1, with TRBD2 matching over 11 bases. This CDR3 region has 18 residues. Germline V lookup: CDR1 SGHVS, CDR2 FQNEAQ. V lost 1 base and J lost 7; bases outside the gene matches: 12. The CDR3 DNA reads as TGTGCCAGCAGCTTAGAACTAGCGGGGGCCTCTTTGTGGAATGAGCAGTTCTTC. Translated: CASSLELAGASLWNEQFF.

This chain uses TRBV27 with TRBJ2-7; 7 bases are a match to TRBD1. The germline V gene has CDR1 MNHEY and CDR2 SMNVEV (reference sequence). J lost 4 bases, V lost 5 bases, and 8 bases had no gene match. The CDR3 has 14 residues. The DNA for the CDR3 is TGTGCCAGCAGTGGGACAGCCCTGGTTTACGAGCAGTACTTC. It translates to CASSGTALVYEQYF.

The chain is built from TRBV13 and TRBJ1-2, with D possibly TRBD1 on 5 matching bases. The ends were cut back, 7 bases at V and 8 bases at J, with 14 bases in the middle. This CDR3 is 12 amino acids long. Germline V gives CDR1 PRHDT, CDR2 FYEKMQ (reference sequence). CDR3 sequence (DNA): TGTGCCAGCACTCAGCCTCGGGACGGCTACACCTTC. Protein: CASTQPRDGYTF.

This rearrangement joins TRBV18 to TRBJ2-3; D unclear. The CDR3 loop spans 13 amino acids. The ends were cut back, 2 bases at V and 6 bases at J, with 9 bases in the middle. Germline assignment: CDR1 KGHSH and CDR2 LQKENI. The CDR3 sequence: CASSPVGSDTQYF. CDR3 DNA: TGTGCCAGCTCACCAGTGGGGTCGGATACGCAGTATTTT. The complete variable domain, with remaining parts taken from reference TRBV18 and TRBJ2-3, reads NAGVMQNPRHLVRRRGQEARLRCSPMKGHSHVYWYRQLPEEGLKFMVYLQKENIIDESGMPKERFSAEFPKEGPSILRIQQVVRGDSAAYFCASSPVGSDTQYFGPGTRLTVL.

This clonotype was detected ten times or more. CDR3 sequence reads: CSASRGSSYEQYF. Here the CDR3 DNA reads TGCAGTGCTAGTAGGGGAAGCTCCTACGAGCAGTACTTC. J is TRBJ2-7 and V is TRBV20-1; the D gene is possibly TRBD1 (5 bases). CDR1 DFQATT and CDR2 SNEGSKA come from the germline V gene (reference sequence). There are 13 residues in the CDR3. The V end lost 3 bases, the J end lost 0 bases, and 9 bases lay between the germline ends.